The rows below give T cell receptor beta chains drawn from one sample of a study of T cell responses to AZD1222 COVID-19 vaccine. The assay was immunoSEQ multiplex PCR, and TCRdb's table has in-frame clones only and misses some. The sample consists of 200,000 or so clones, about 87% of them appearing once. Sequencing used peripheral blood, obtained on day 0 of AZD1222 vaccination. Receptor source: an adult in good health. CDR3s include the opening cysteine and the closing phenylalanine or tryptophan. The order of the fields is J gene, clone size, V gene, D gene, CDR3 DNA, CDR3 protein. A D gene is named only where the DNA matches it firmly. A clone size is listed for some rows: how often the clone was seen (once, few, many), or a class if it is expanded.

j_call: TRBJ2-6
clone_size: -
v_call: TRBV9
d_call: TRBD2
cdr3_nt: TGTGCCAGCAGCGTAGCGACTAGCGGGAGATTCTCCGGGGCCAACGTCCTGACTTTC
cdr3_aa: CASSVATSGRFSGANVLTF

j_call: TRBJ1-3
clone_size: -
v_call: TRBV4-3
d_call: -
cdr3_nt: TGCGCCAGCAGCCAAGACCGGGCGAGCAACACCATATATTTT
cdr3_aa: CASSQDRASNTIYF

j_call: TRBJ2-7
clone_size: -
v_call: TRBV6-5
d_call: TRBD2
cdr3_nt: TGTGCCAGCAGTCAGGGACTAGCGGGGACCTACGAGCAGTACTTC
cdr3_aa: CASSQGLAGTYEQYF

j_call: TRBJ1-2
clone_size: -
v_call: TRBV11-2
d_call: TRBD1
cdr3_nt: TGTGCCAGCAGCTTAGCGGGACAGGAGTTGGATGGCTACACCTTC
cdr3_aa: CASSLAGQELDGYTF

j_call: TRBJ1-2
clone_size: -
v_call: TRBV19
d_call: TRBD1
cdr3_nt: TGTGCCAGTAGTATACCCCGGGGACAGGGCGGAGATGGCTACACCTTC
cdr3_aa: CASSIPRGQGGDGYTF

j_call: TRBJ2-7
clone_size: once
v_call: TRBV6-5
d_call: -
cdr3_nt: TGTGCCAGCAGAAGGAGGGCAAGGGGGGAGCAGTACTTC
cdr3_aa: CASRRRARGEQYF

j_call: TRBJ2-1
clone_size: -
v_call: TRBV7-3
d_call: -
cdr3_nt: TGTGCCAGCAGCCACGACCAGATCGGGGAGCAGTTCTTC
cdr3_aa: CASSHDQIGEQFF

j_call: TRBJ2-3
clone_size: -
v_call: TRBV20-1
d_call: TRBD1
cdr3_nt: TGCAGTGCTAGTACTAACCCCGGGACAGGGGTGGCAGATACGCAGTATTTT
cdr3_aa: CSASTNPGTGVADTQYF

j_call: TRBJ1-3
clone_size: -
v_call: TRBV27
d_call: -
cdr3_nt: TGTGCCAGAAATACGGGGGGCGGAAACACCATATATTTT
cdr3_aa: CARNTGGGNTIYF

j_call: TRBJ2-5
clone_size: -
v_call: TRBV27
d_call: -
cdr3_nt: TGTGCCAGCAGTTTGGGGGGGGCGATGGCCGAAGAGACCCAGTACTTC
cdr3_aa: CASSLGGAMAEETQYF

j_call: TRBJ1-4
clone_size: -
v_call: TRBV7-9
d_call: -
cdr3_nt: TGTGCCAGCAGCAAAACAGGGTATAATATTAGGGAAAAACTGTTTTTT
cdr3_aa: CASSKTGYNIREKLFF

j_call: TRBJ1-6
clone_size: -
v_call: TRBV5-1
d_call: -
cdr3_nt: TGCGCCAGCAGCTTGGCGGGCACAAATTCACCCCTCCACTTT
cdr3_aa: CASSLAGTNSPLHF

j_call: TRBJ2-3
clone_size: -
v_call: TRBV28
d_call: TRBD1
cdr3_nt: TGTGCCAGCAGTCCCCGACAGGGAAAAAATACGCAGTATTTT
cdr3_aa: CASSPRQGKNTQYF

j_call: TRBJ1-3
clone_size: -
v_call: TRBV24-1
d_call: -
cdr3_nt: TGTGCCACCAGTGATGAGGGGGGATCTGGAAACACCATATATTTT
cdr3_aa: CATSDEGGSGNTIYF

j_call: TRBJ1-5
clone_size: -
v_call: TRBV19
d_call: TRBD1
cdr3_nt: TGTGCCACTCTTCAGGACAGGGAAGGCAATCAGCCCCAGCATTTT
cdr3_aa: CATLQDREGNQPQHF

j_call: TRBJ2-2
clone_size: -
v_call: TRBV3-1/TRBV3-2
d_call: -
cdr3_nt: TGTGCCAGCAGCCAACGGGGCCAGACGAACACCGGGGAGCTGTTTTTT
cdr3_aa: CASSQRGQTNTGELFF

j_call: TRBJ1-5
clone_size: once
v_call: TRBV7-8
d_call: -
cdr3_nt: TGTGCCAGCAGCTCCCATGGAGGGGGGGGTAATCAGCCCCAGCATTTT
cdr3_aa: CASSSHGGGGNQPQHF

j_call: TRBJ1-2
clone_size: -
v_call: TRBV19
d_call: TRBD1
cdr3_nt: TGTGCCAGTAAAAGGGACAGCCTGATAAACTATGGCTACACCTTC
cdr3_aa: CASKRDSLINYGYTF

j_call: TRBJ1-2
clone_size: few
v_call: TRBV29-1
d_call: -
cdr3_nt: TGCAGCGTTGAACCTACGGGGTATGGTGGCTACACCTTC
cdr3_aa: CSVEPTGYGGYTF

j_call: TRBJ1-2
clone_size: -
v_call: TRBV3-1/TRBV3-2
d_call: -
cdr3_nt: TGTGCCAGCGGGGGTGCAGGGGTTTATGGCTACACCTTC
cdr3_aa: CASGGAGVYGYTF

j_call: TRBJ1-1
clone_size: -
v_call: TRBV4-3
d_call: -
cdr3_nt: TGCGCCAGCAGCCAAGATCTGTTGGGAGAGGCTTTCTTT
cdr3_aa: CASSQDLLGEAFF

j_call: TRBJ1-5
clone_size: -
v_call: TRBV6-2/TRBV6-3
d_call: TRBD1
cdr3_nt: TGTGCCAGCAGTGATGGACAGGGGGCCGGCCAGCCCCAGCATTTT
cdr3_aa: CASSDGQGAGQPQHF

j_call: TRBJ1-2
clone_size: -
v_call: TRBV19
d_call: TRBD1
cdr3_nt: TGTGCCAGTAGTACGGTTATGGGGACAGGAGGCCATGGCTACACCTTC
cdr3_aa: CASSTVMGTGGHGYTF

j_call: TRBJ1-5
clone_size: -
v_call: TRBV5-6
d_call: -
cdr3_nt: TGTGCCAGCAGCTTGACAGGAGATTATAGCAATCAGCCCCAGCATTTT
cdr3_aa: CASSLTGDYSNQPQHF

j_call: TRBJ1-5
clone_size: -
v_call: TRBV4-1
d_call: TRBD1
cdr3_nt: TGCGCCAGCAGCCAGGCGACAGGGTCGAGTCAGCCCCAGCATTTT
cdr3_aa: CASSQATGSSQPQHF

j_call: TRBJ1-2
clone_size: -
v_call: TRBV21-1
d_call: -
cdr3_nt: TGTGCCAGCAGCAAAGAAGTCGACAGGGCGGATGGCTACACCTTC
cdr3_aa: CASSKEVDRADGYTF

j_call: TRBJ1-3
clone_size: -
v_call: TRBV29-1
d_call: -
cdr3_nt: TGCAGCGGACTGGACGGAAACTCTGGAAACACCATATATTTT
cdr3_aa: CSGLDGNSGNTIYF

j_call: TRBJ1-2
clone_size: -
v_call: TRBV6-4
d_call: -
cdr3_nt: TGTGCCAGCAGTCAGGCTCGGTCCGACTATGGCTACACCTTC
cdr3_aa: CASSQARSDYGYTF

j_call: TRBJ2-3
clone_size: -
v_call: TRBV7-9
d_call: -
cdr3_nt: TGTGCCAGCAGCCCCACAGGGGAGGGAGATACGCAGTATTTT
cdr3_aa: CASSPTGEGDTQYF

j_call: TRBJ1-5
clone_size: once
v_call: TRBV6-2/TRBV6-3
d_call: -
cdr3_nt: TGTGCCAGCAGTCGCATGAGTAATCAGCCCCAGCATTTT
cdr3_aa: CASSRMSNQPQHF

j_call: TRBJ1-3
clone_size: -
v_call: TRBV7-9
d_call: TRBD1
cdr3_nt: TGTGCCAGCAGCTATGACAGGGAGGCTGGAAACACCATATATTTT
cdr3_aa: CASSYDREAGNTIYF